This TCR beta chain was observed in a study of blood T cell repertoires in COVID-19. Assay used: immunoSEQ multiplex PCR; TCRdb lists only in-frame clones, some missing. The table shows 170,000 or so clones, with approximately 81% occurring only once. This CDR3 spans 15 amino acids. CDR1 is LGHNA, CDR2 YNFKEQ, per germline. V dropped 0 bases and J dropped 8 bases, with 13 bases sitting between them. This TCR derives from a man between 18 and 29 years old with active or convalescent COVID-19. The chain has TRBV4-2 and TRBJ1-4, with a possible D match to TRBD1 (5 bases). The specimen was peripheral blood. CDR3 bases: TGTGCCAGCAGCCAAGATGGGGGGACCGGCGAAAAACTGTTTTTT. Encoded protein: CASSQDGGTGEKLFF.